This TCR beta chain was identified during a study of T cell repertoires in cytomegalovirus infection. Germline CDR1 MNHEY, CDR2 SMNVEV (reference sequence). V was cut by 7 bases and J by 7 bases, with 19 bases left in between. CDR3 length: 15 residues. TCRdb re-called the reads through MiXCR, storing one row per CDR3 protein. The table lists tens of thousands of distinct CDR3 sequences, 3% to 4.5% of them singletons. This clonotype was counted many times. The chain is built from TRBV27 and TRBJ1-4; D ambiguous. The TCR sequence derives from a human donor in good health (CMV status not recorded). Some clones in this sample may be carry-over from other donors' samples. Sequencing was performed on PBMCs. This CDR3 reads CASTPQMGRSEKLFF. Written as DNA, the CDR3 is TGTGCCAGCACCCCACAGATGGGGAGGAGTGAAAAACTGTTTTTT. The full variable domain, its missing parts supplied by reference TRBV27 and TRBJ1-4, is EAQVTQNPRYLITVTGKKLTVTCSQNMNHEYMSWYRQDPGLGLRQIYYSMNVEVTDKGDVPEGYKVSRKEKRNFPLILESPSPNQTSLYFCASTPQMGRSEKLFFGSGTQLSVL.